This T cell receptor (beta chain) emerged from a study of cytomegalovirus exposure and HLA in healthy donors (dated by TCRdb to the late 2010s). About the full investigation: In an earlier analysis of approximately 500 of the donors, 276 Gb of sequence data and 100 million or so unique TCR beta sequences from 150 million to 200 million T cells were reported. An earlier analysis of approximately 580 of the donors used high-throughput TCR beta sequencing to judge whether each TCR beta V gene segment behaved as functional or pseudogenic. The number of typed donors differed by locus: about 629-630 for A, B, C, DRB1 and DQB1; some 500 for DQA1; 606 for DPA1; and about 450 for DPB1. All discovery cohort repertoires had been generated on a single sequencing platform. To study patterns of TCR occurrence, a later analysis re-analyzed previously published TCR beta repertoires from 550 to 800 donors and added high-resolution HLA genotyping. An early release that covered fewer than 750 HLA-typed donors contained 250 to 350 gigabases of sequencing data and approximately 85 million unique TCR sequences. A later genetic analysis took genome-wide SNP genotypes for about three fifths of the 666 donors and used that subset as a discovery cohort. Both class I and class II loci were covered by HLA typing, at four-digit resolution. Donor age, sex, ethnicity and CMV serostatus were compiled together with the repertoire data. The later analysis used no new phenotypic data to find candidate immune exposures, relying instead on TCR beta sequences and their occurrence across donors. The study aimed to test whether signatures of past pathogen exposure could be identified by cataloging public T cell receptors. Because of strong linkage in the cohort, a handful of DR-DQ haplotypes were treated as single units for association and clustering. Among the roughly 400 genotyped donors, around 81% belonged to the genetic ancestry cluster associated with self-reported Caucasian donors. Besides the first cohort of 666 subjects, a separate validation cohort made up of over 95 different subjects was used. On average, around 230,000 unique TCR beta nucleotide sequences were sequenced per donor among about 400 genotyped donors of the cohort, with about 17% of those sequences being non-productive. Using immunosequencing, the study profiled T cell repertoires from about 610 subjects and related those repertoires to cytomegalovirus serostatus. High-throughput TCR immunosequencing, statistical association of individual TCRs with disease status, and machine learning were combined to predict cytomegalovirus infection status.

In total, more than 500 healthy bone marrow donors made up the cohort. All cohort members were sampled while nominally healthy, although unrecorded immune exposures were likely present. CMV serostatus was positive for more than 250 and negative for about 55% of the roughly 670 cohort members, and was not recorded for this donor. A peripheral blood sample was provided by each donor, and peripheral blood mononuclear cells were used for TCR beta sequencing. The Qiagen DNeasy Blood Extraction Kit was used to extract genomic DNA from the blood cell samples. The CDR3 contains 15 residues, cysteine and phenylalanine counted. The DNA shown is the 45-base CDR3, in frame from base 1. Based on the germline V gene, the CDR1 and CDR2 sequences are SGHDT and YYEEEE. The junction shows trimming of 0 bases on V and 6 bases on J, plus 15 bases between the germline ends. Preparation of the library involved the immunoSEQ multiplex PCR assay. For the multiplex PCR, a mixture combining 60 forward primers for TCR Vbeta segments and 13 reverse primers for TCR Jbeta segments was used. The CDR3 region of rearranged TCR beta genes was amplified from genomic DNA by a multiplex PCR assay. The Illumina HiSeq System was used to sequence the amplified TCR beta libraries as 87-base-pair reads. Per the authors' processing: In a later analysis, roughly 80 million unique TCR beta chains were counted across the 500 to 700 repertoires, and roughly 10 million of these chains were shared by at least two donors. Raw reads were error-corrected and collapsed into unique sequences with a nearest-neighbor algorithm that merged closely related sequences to remove PCR and sequencing errors. To assign V, D and J gene segments, CDR3 sequences were aligned to IMGT reference sequences. For a sequence to be retained, a match of at least six nucleotides to both a V gene segment and a J gene segment was required. A rearrangement counted as productive if the CDR3 had no stop codons and remained in frame with V and J, and every other rearrangement counted as non-productive. Following IMGT convention, CDR3 was defined as the stretch from the second conserved V-encoded cysteine to the conserved J-encoded phenylalanine. The earlier analysis of about 590 of the donors excluded sequences that lacked an unambiguous match to a single V gene segment. In an earlier analysis of 587 of the donors, a V segment was called functional when productive rearrangements were above 56.7%, and segregating when the standard deviation between donors exceeded 5%. A statistical classification framework was developed to diagnose cytomegalovirus status using the catalog of TCR beta chain sequences. In a later analysis, V and J genes were assigned by comparing TCR nucleotide sequences against IMGT/GENE-DB human TR gene sequences. A later analysis assigned CDR3 sequences and most-parsimonious VDJ recombination scenarios with the TCRdist pipeline. A later analysis defined each TCR beta chain by its CDR3 amino acid sequence plus V-gene family, and excluded reads lacking a unique V-gene family. To address suspected cross-contamination and a sequencing artifact, a later analysis removed approximately 590 highly shared, low-generation-probability nucleotide sequences. In a later analysis, a clonal expansion index for each public chain was calculated from normalized within-repertoire ranks of inferred template counts. Generation probabilities in a later analysis came from a VDJ recombination model fitted to out-of-frame rearrangements, and those results were checked against IGoR. Hypergeometric tests were used in a later analysis to score TCR-TCR, TCR-HLA and TCR-CMV co-occurrence, with a repertoire-size bias correction applied to the TCR pairs. False discovery rates were estimated in a later analysis by permuting HLA or CMV assignments 20 times. A later analysis grouped co-occurring TCRs with DBSCAN, adding TCRdist sequence similarity when clustering within HLA-allele-positive subsets. Repertoires with fewer than 30,000 or more than 120,000 public chains were left out of co-occurrence clustering, as were about 5 repertoires with anomalous nucleotide sharing. In TCRdb, the immuneACCESS table is reduced to in-frame sequences with V and J assigned. These tables do not hold every clone; where another copy was compared, an unresolved V gene accounts for under half, and the others remain unexplained. V, J and clone size derive from that table, while D and trimming were established from the DNA sequence. In this sample the table shows 120,000 or so clones, 77% of which occur a single time. The leading ten clones occupy roughly 3.7% of the sample.

Findings and caveats that apply to the study as a whole: HLA typing was unavailable for some donors at each locus, so association tests used only the typed subset. A later analysis found that TCR association rates varied across HLA loci, with DRB1 alleles showing the most associated TCRs and HLA-C alleles the fewest. For the cohort, immune exposure information was limited to CMV serostatus. Linkage disequilibrium might explain the correlated functional status among segregating V segments, but an unknown experimental factor could not be excluded. A few of the identified cytomegalovirus-associated TCR beta chains were confirmed in vitro to be specific for cytomegalovirus antigens. Most CMV-associated TCR beta chains appeared to be HLA-restricted in a later analysis, and the HLA associations seemed to be driven largely by CMV exposure. In a later analysis, more than 15,000 TCR beta sequences were associated with specific HLA alleles at a false discovery rate of 0.05. It was suggested by the authors that the approach could potentially be generalized to other disease states and immunological phenotypes. Roughly uniform sequencing depth across donors was assumed in presence/absence analyses, although this assumption may not hold. Some IMGT-functional V segments, including TRBV6-2 and TRBV6-3, could not be told apart with the 87-base-pair reads, so those segments were excluded. The study listed 150 to 200 TCR beta chains as associated with cytomegalovirus. According to a later analysis, parvovirus B19, influenza, CMV and Epstein-Barr virus appeared linked to several top co-occurrence clusters. Compared with equally common non-associated chains, HLA-associated TCR beta chains in a later analysis were more clonally expanded and had lower generation probabilities. Because counts were too low, seventeen rarely observed V segments, including chromosome 9 orphons, were left out of the earlier analysis of 587 of the donors. Broadly in line with IMGT annotations, most TCR beta V segments showed up in productive rearrangements about 90% or about 30% of the time in an earlier analysis of 587 of the donors. A cluster of highly shared sequence variants was judged likely to represent a technical artifact of the sequencing pipeline. When HLA alleles, especially DR and DQ, strongly co-occurred, TCR associations were difficult to assign to individual alleles. A later genetic analysis associated a missense DCLRE1C variant with V-gene and J-gene trimming of TCR beta chains, and an independent cohort replicated the association. The cohort was sequenced for TCR beta chains only, and without alpha or paired-chain data the features that could be detected were limited. A further reported finding was that TCR beta sequences accurately predicted the HLA-A and HLA-B alleles for most subjects in the first cohort. Most TCR sequences were seen in very few donors, while some public TCRs were found in many individuals. The classifier was reported to diagnose cytomegalovirus status with high specificity and sensitivity in both the original cohort and the validation cohort. Compared with the 666-donor mean, donors in an Asian-associated ancestry cluster had fewer N-insertions in productive TCRs, according to a later genetic analysis.

This clone was observed a handful of times. Which antigen it targets is not known. It has no much larger one-base neighbor in the sample; base qualities were not kept. The sample taken for sequencing was PBMCs. This receptor was obtained from a human donor in good health. The rearrangement joined TRBV5-6 to TRBJ1-2, and perhaps TRBD1 as D gene, on 5 matching bases. The nucleotide sequence reads as follows: TGTGCCAGCAGCTTGGTTGGGGGGAGGAAAGATGGCTACACCTTC. Its product reads: CASSLVGGRKDGYTF.